The T cell receptor beta chain under discussion was sequenced for a study of blood T cell repertoires in COVID-19. The method was immunoSEQ multiplex PCR; TCRdb's version includes in-frame clones alone and lacks a portion of them. The table lists roughly 100,000 clones, 88% of them singletons. The germline CDR1 and CDR2 sequences are LNHNV and YYDKDF (reference sequence). This CDR3 spans 17 amino acids. V shed 0 bases and J 4 bases; nucleotides not matched to a gene: 11. Sequencing used peripheral blood. J is TRBJ1-2 and V is TRBV15; TRBD1 matches 7 bases. This TCR was recovered from a man aged 50-59 years with COVID-19, enrolled during active disease. Here the CDR3 reads CATSRDRSTGAFYGYTF. CDR3 nucleotide sequence: TGTGCCACCAGCAGAGATAGAAGCACAGGGGCTTTCTATGGCTACACCTTC.